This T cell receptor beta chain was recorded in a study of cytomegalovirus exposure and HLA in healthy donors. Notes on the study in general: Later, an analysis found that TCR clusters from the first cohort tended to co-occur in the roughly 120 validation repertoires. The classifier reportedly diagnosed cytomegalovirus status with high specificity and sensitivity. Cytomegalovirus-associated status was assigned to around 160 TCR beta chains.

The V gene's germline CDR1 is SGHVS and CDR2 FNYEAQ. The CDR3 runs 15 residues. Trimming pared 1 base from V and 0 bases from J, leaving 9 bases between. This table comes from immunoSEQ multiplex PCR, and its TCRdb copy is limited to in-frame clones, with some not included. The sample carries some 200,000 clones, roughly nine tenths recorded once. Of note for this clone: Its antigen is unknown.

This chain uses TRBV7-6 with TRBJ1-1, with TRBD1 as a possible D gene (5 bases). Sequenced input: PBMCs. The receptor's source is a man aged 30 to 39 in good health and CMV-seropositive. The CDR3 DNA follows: TGTGCCAGCAGCTTAGGAGGGGCCATGAACACTGAAGCTTTCTTT. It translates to CASSLGGAMNTEAFF. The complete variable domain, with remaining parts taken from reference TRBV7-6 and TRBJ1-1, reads GAGVSQSPRYKVTKRGQDVALRCDPISGHVSLYWYRQALGQGPEFLTYFNYEAQQDKSGLPNDRFSAERPEGSISTLTIQRTEQRDSAMYRCASSLGGAMNTEAFFGQGTRLTVV.